The clone carrying this TCR beta chain appeared many times. The antigen remains unidentified. Using a J-beta primer mix together with a sample-barcoded 5' primer, a second PCR was run for 7 to 11 cycles. The yield of each sample was at least 2.5 million CDR3-containing paired-end reads. In TCRdb, the 5' RACE reads were re-called with MiXCR into one record per CDR3 protein. This sample has 590,000 or so distinct CDR3 sequences; about 28% occur once, and the top ten carry less than 20%. Trimming removed 1 base at V and 1 base at J, with 7 bases between. This CDR3 comprises 14 residues. CDR1 is SEHNR and CDR2 is FQNEAQ in the germline V gene (reference sequence). This sample was included in a study of blood T cells in healthy people across ages. Study-level results: Long-lived donors had more naive CD4+ cells and higher diversity than aged donors. No one knew whether donors had CMV, which possibly confounded expanded clonotype changes. Unsorted PBMC input precluded a conclusive naive versus antigen-experienced comparison.

Sequencing was carried out using blood. This sequence was found in a woman over 75 in good health. The V call is TRBV7-9, the J call TRBJ1-2, with D unclear. The CDR3 sequence is CASSLVSLNYGYTF. The DNA for the CDR3 is TGTGCCAGCAGCTTAGTTAGTCTTAACTATGGCTACACCTTC.